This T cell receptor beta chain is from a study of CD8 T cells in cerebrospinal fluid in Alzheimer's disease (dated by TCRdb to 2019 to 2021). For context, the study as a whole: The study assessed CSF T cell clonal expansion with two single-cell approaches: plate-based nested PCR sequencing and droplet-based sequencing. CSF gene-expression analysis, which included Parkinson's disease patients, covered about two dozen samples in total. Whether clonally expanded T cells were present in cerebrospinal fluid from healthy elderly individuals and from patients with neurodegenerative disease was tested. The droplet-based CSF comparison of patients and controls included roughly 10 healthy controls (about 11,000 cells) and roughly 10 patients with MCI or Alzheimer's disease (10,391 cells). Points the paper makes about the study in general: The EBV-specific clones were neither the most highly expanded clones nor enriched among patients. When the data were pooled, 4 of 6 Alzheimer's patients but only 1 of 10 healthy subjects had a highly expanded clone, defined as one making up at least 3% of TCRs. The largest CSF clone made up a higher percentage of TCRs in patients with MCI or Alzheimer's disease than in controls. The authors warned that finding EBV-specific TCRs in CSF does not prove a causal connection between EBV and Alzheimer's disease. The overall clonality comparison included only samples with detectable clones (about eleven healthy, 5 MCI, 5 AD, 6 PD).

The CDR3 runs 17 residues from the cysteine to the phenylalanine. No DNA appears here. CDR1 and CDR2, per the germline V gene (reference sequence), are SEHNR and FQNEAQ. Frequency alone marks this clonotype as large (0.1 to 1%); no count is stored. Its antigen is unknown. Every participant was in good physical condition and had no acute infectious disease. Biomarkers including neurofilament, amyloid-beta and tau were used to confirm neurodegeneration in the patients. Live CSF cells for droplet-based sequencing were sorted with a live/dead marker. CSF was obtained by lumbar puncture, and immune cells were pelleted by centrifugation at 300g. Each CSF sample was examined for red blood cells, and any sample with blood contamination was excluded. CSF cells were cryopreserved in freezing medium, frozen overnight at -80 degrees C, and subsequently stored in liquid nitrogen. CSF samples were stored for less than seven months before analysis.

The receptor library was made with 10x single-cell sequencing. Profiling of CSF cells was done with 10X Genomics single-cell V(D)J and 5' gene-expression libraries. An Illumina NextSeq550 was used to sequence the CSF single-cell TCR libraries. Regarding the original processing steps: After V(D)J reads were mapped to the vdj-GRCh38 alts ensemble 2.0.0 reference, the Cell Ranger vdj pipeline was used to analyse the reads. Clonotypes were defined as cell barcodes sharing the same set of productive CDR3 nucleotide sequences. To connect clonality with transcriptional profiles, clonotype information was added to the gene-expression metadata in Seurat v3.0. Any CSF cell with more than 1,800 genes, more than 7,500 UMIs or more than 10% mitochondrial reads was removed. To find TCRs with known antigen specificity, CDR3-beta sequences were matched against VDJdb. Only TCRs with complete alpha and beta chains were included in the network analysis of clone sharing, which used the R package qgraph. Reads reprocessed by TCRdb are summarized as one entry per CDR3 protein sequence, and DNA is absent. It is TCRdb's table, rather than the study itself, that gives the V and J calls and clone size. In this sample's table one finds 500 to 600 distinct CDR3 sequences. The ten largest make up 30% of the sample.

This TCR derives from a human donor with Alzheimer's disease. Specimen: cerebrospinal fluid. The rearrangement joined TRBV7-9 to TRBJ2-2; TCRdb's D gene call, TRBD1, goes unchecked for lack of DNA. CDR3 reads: CASSLAMTQGATGELFF.